These T cell receptor beta chains were read from a single sample in a study of cytomegalovirus exposure and HLA in healthy donors. This table comes from immunoSEQ multiplex PCR, and its TCRdb copy is limited to in-frame clones, with some not included. The table lists some 120,000 clones, 74% of them singletons. The sequencing input was PBMCs. The receptor set was obtained from a woman aged 50 to 65 in good health and CMV-seropositive. Both conserved end residues are part of each CDR3. The order of the fields is clone size, D gene, J gene, V gene, CDR3 protein, CDR3 DNA. D genes are given only for firm matches. Where a row states a size, it is once, few, many or the class of an expanded clone; other rows omit it.

>.|.|TRBJ1-4|TRBV10-3
CAISNSATNEKLFF
TGTGCCATCAGCAACAGTGCAACTAATGAAAAACTGTTTTTT
>.|.|TRBJ2-7|TRBV11-3
CASSLGGNEQYF
TGTGCCAGCAGCTTAGGAGGGAACGAGCAGTACTTC
>few|TRBD1|TRBJ2-7|TRBV10-1
CASASGQGSSYEQYF
TGCGCCAGTGCTTCGGGACAGGGTAGCTCCTACGAGCAGTACTTC
>.|TRBD1|TRBJ1-4|TRBV7-7
CASSRGQGRNEKLFF
TGTGCCAGCAGCCGAGGACAGGGTCGTAATGAAAAACTGTTTTTT
>once|.|TRBJ1-3|TRBV7-2
CAGHDRMNSGNTIYF
TGTGCCGGGCACGACAGGATGAACTCTGGAAACACCATATATTTT
>once|.|TRBJ1-2|TRBV2
CASSAGQATYGYTF
TGTGCCAGCAGTGCGGGACAAGCCACGTATGGCTACACCTTC
>.|TRBD1|TRBJ2-4|TRBV13
CASSLGGTGASIQYF
TGTGCCAGCAGCTTAGGAGGGACAGGGGCCTCCATTCAGTACTTC
>.|TRBD1|TRBJ2-7|TRBV27
CASSEQGVEQYF
TGTGCCAGCAGTGAACAGGGGGTCGAGCAGTACTTC
>.|.|TRBJ2-3|TRBV28
CASSLVSDSTDTQYF
TGTGCCAGCAGTTTAGTCAGCGACAGCACAGATACGCAGTATTTT
>few|.|TRBJ2-6|TRBV10-1
CASMASGANVLTF
TGCGCCAGCATGGCCTCTGGGGCCAACGTCCTGACTTTC
>.|TRBD1|TRBJ1-5|TRBV27
CASSLDRARNQPQHF
TGTGCCAGCAGTCTCGACAGGGCGCGCAATCAGCCCCAGCATTTT
>.|.|TRBJ1-2|TRBV18
CASSPYSDRRRAGYTF
TGTGCCAGCTCACCCTATTCCGACAGGAGAAGGGCCGGCTACACCTTC
>.|TRBD1|TRBJ1-3|TRBV9
CASSPAGTGTLSAGNTIYF
TGTGCCAGCAGCCCGGCCGGGACAGGGACCCTCTCGGCTGGAAACACCATATATTTT
>.|.|TRBJ1-2|TRBV5-4
CASSLDRHYGYTF
TGTGCCAGCAGCTTGGACAGGCACTATGGCTACACCTTC
>.|.|TRBJ2-7|TRBV7-9
CASSQGLPYEQYF
TGTGCCAGCAGCCAGGGACTCCCGTATGAGCAGTACTTC
>.|.|TRBJ2-7|TRBV19
CASSMRQGYEQYF
TGTGCCAGTAGTATGAGGCAGGGCTACGAGCAGTACTTC
>.|.|TRBJ2-2|TRBV7-9
CASSLIVNTGELFF
TGTGCCAGCAGCTTAATCGTCAACACCGGGGAGCTGTTTTTT
>.|TRBD2|TRBJ2-1|TRBV28
CASNRAGLAGYEQFF
TGTGCCAGCAACCGAGCGGGACTAGCGGGGTATGAGCAGTTCTTC
>.|TRBD1|TRBJ1-2|TRBV28
CASSSGTGGSYYGYTF
TGTGCCAGCAGCTCCGGGACAGGGGGTTCCTACTATGGCTACACCTTC
>.|.|TRBJ2-3|TRBV7-9
CASSLPLITDTQYF
TGTGCCAGCAGCTTACCACTCATCACAGATACGCAGTATTTT
>.|.|TRBJ1-2|TRBV25-1
CASSEYTARGGYTF
TGTGCCAGCAGTGAATACACGGCCCGAGGTGGCTACACCTTC
>few|TRBD1|TRBJ1-2|TRBV5-6
CASSFTGGPYYGYTF
TGTGCCAGCAGCTTTACAGGGGGACCCTACTATGGCTACACCTTC
>.|.|TRBJ1-5|TRBV7-9
CASSRTVDQPQHF
TGTGCCAGCAGCAGGACAGTTGATCAGCCCCAGCATTTT
>once|TRBD2|TRBJ2-1|TRBV5-1
CASSLAGTSGGPATYNEQFF
TGCGCCAGCAGCTTGGCCGGGACTAGCGGGGGGCCTGCTACCTACAATGAGCAGTTCTTC
>.|.|TRBJ2-2|TRBV4-1
CASSRERGDGGELFF
TGCGCCAGCAGCCGGGAAAGGGGTGACGGCGGGGAGCTGTTTTTT
>.|.|TRBJ2-5|TRBV4-2
CASSQETAGTQYF
TGTGCCAGCAGCCAAGAGACGGCGGGGACCCAGTACTTC
>.|TRBD2|TRBJ2-6|TRBV5-5
CASSYSLAGGAGANVLTF
TGTGCCAGCAGCTATTCACTAGCGGGGGGCGCTGGGGCCAACGTCCTGACTTTC
>.|.|TRBJ2-3|TRBV7-2
CASSRYTDTQYF
TGTGCCAGCAGCCGTTACACAGATACGCAGTATTTT
>.|.|TRBJ2-1|TRBV19
CASSSGDWVQFF
TGTGCCAGTAGTAGCGGGGACTGGGTACAGTTCTTC
>few|.|TRBJ2-4|TRBV15
CATSPRVNTAKNIQYF
TGTGCCACCAGCCCCCGGGTCAACACAGCCAAAAACATTCAGTACTTC
>.|TRBD1|TRBJ1-1|TRBV2
CASRGTAANLNTEAFF
TGTGCCAGCAGGGGGACAGCGGCCAACCTGAACACTGAAGCTTTCTTT
>.|.|TRBJ2-2|TRBV19
CASSIGAELGELFF
TGTGCCAGTAGTATAGGCGCGGAGCTCGGGGAGCTGTTTTTT
>.|TRBD1|TRBJ2-6|TRBV5-4
CASSSGQGAGGANVLTF
TGTGCCAGCAGTTCAGGACAGGGGGCGGGCGGGGCCAACGTCCTGACTTTC
>.|.|TRBJ2-7|TRBV29-1
CSGGLDISYEQYF
TGCAGCGGGGGACTCGACATTTCCTACGAGCAGTACTTC
>.|.|TRBJ1-6|TRBV6-1
CASSEVRANSPLHF
TGTGCCAGCAGTGAAGTCAGGGCTAATTCACCCCTCCACTTT
>few|TRBD1|TRBJ2-5|TRBV12-5
CASGLDRGGQTQYF
TGTGCTAGTGGTTTGGACAGGGGCGGACAGACCCAGTACTTC
>few|TRBD2|TRBJ2-3|TRBV9
CASSVGSSGGDTQYF
TGTGCCAGCAGCGTAGGGTCTAGCGGGGGAGATACGCAGTATTTT
>.|.|TRBJ2-2|TRBV5-1
CASSPTKGVNTGELFF
TGCGCCAGCAGCCCGACAAAGGGAGTGAACACCGGGGAGCTGTTTTTT
>.|TRBD1|TRBJ2-3|TRBV5-1
CASSQGQITDTQYF
TGCGCCAGCAGCCAGGGACAGATCACAGATACGCAGTATTTT
>.|.|TRBJ2-3|TRBV28
CASRLRRQYTDTQYF
TGTGCCAGCAGGCTCCGGAGACAGTACACAGATACGCAGTATTTT
>few|.|TRBJ2-3|TRBV5-1
CASSLRSDTQYF
TGCGCCAGCAGCTTGAGGAGTGATACGCAGTATTTT
>.|TRBD1|TRBJ2-2|TRBV11-1
CASSFRDRGTGELFF
TGTGCCAGCAGCTTCCGGGACAGGGGGACCGGGGAGCTGTTTTTT
>few|.|TRBJ1-2|TRBV7-9
CASSLMTITKGYTF
TGTGCCAGCAGCTTGATGACAATTACGAAGGGCTACACCTTC
>.|TRBD2|TRBJ2-1|TRBV18
CASSTQTSGVDEQFF
TGTGCCAGCTCAACACAGACTAGCGGGGTGGATGAGCAGTTCTTC
>.|TRBD1|TRBJ1-2|TRBV28
CASSLRTGNRYTF
TGTGCCAGCAGTTTGCGGACAGGGAACCGCTACACCTTC
>.|.|TRBJ2-7|TRBV6-6
CASSSGLKSEQYF
TGTGCCAGCAGCTCGGGACTGAAGTCCGAGCAGTACTTC